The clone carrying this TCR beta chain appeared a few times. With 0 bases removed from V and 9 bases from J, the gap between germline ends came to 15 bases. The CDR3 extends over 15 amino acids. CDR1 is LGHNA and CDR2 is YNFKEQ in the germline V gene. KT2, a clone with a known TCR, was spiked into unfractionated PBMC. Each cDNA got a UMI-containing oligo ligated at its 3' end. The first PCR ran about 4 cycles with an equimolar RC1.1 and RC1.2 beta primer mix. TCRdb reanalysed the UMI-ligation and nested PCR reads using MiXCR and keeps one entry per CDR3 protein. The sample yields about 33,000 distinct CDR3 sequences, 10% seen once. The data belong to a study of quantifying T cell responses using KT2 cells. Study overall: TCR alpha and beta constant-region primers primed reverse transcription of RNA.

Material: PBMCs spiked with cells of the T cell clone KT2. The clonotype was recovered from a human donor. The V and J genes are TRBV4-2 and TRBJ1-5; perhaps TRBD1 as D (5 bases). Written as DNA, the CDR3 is TGTGCCAGCAGCCAAGATTCCGGAGGGGTAAGGCCCCAGCATTTT. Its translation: CASSQDSGGVRPQHF.